This record concerns one T cell receptor beta chain sequence. The data were taken from a study of cytomegalovirus exposure and HLA in healthy donors. Amplification used 60 Vbeta primers and 13 Jbeta primers. The repertoire was sequenced with immunoSEQ multiplex PCR; TCRdb's copy has only in-frame clones and lacks some. The sample table includes 95,000 to 150,000 clones. The CDR3 spans 14 residues. Germline V gives CDR1 SGHTA, CDR2 FQGNSA. V lost 2 bases, J lost 3 bases, and 1 base stayed unmatched. The genes are TRBV7-2 and TRBJ2-1; TRBD2 matches at 7 bases. The source material was PBMCs. The sequence was collected from a man aged 40-49 years in good health and CMV-seronegative. The CDR3 is CASSLRDYYNEQFF. DNA of the CDR3: TGTGCCAGCAGCTTAAGGGACTACTACAATGAGCAGTTCTTC.